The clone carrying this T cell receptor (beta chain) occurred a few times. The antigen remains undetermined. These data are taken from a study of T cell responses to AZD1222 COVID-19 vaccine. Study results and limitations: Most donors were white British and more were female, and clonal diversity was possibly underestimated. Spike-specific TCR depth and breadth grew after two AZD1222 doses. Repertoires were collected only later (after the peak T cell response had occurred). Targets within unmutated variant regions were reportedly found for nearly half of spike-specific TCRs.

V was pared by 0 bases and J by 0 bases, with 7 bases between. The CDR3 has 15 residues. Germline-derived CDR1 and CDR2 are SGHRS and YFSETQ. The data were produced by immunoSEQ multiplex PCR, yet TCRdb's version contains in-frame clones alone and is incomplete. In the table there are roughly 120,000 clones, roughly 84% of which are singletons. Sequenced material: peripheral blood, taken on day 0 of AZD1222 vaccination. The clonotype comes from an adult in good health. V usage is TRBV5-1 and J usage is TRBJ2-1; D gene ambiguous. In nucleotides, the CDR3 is TGCGCCAGCAGCTTGGAACTAAGCTCCTACAATGAGCAGTTCTTC. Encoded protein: CASSLELSSYNEQFF.